Listed below are T cell receptor beta chains from one sample, sequenced in a study of blood T cell repertoires in COVID-19. Here immunoSEQ multiplex PCR was the method, and the copy in TCRdb shows in-frame clones only, minus some. The sample lists some 370,000 clones, around 87% occurring once. The material sequenced was peripheral blood. The receptors here all came from a man younger than 35 with active or convalescent COVID-19. CDR3s include the opening cysteine and the closing phenylalanine or tryptophan. Each record gives: J gene, V gene, clone size, D gene, CDR3 DNA, CDR3 protein. D genes are given only for firm matches. Clone sizes are given selectively: once, few, many, or a class where the clone is expanded.

TRBJ1-1	TRBV7-2	-	TRBD1	TGTGCCAGCAGCCTGGACAGGGTGGTAAACACTGAAGCTTTCTTT	CASSLDRVVNTEAFF
TRBJ1-1	TRBV6-5	-	-	TGTGCCAGCAGTTCGAGGACAGATCCCACTGAAGCTTTCTTT	CASSSRTDPTEAFF
TRBJ1-2	TRBV6-5	once	TRBD1	TGTGCCAGCAGTAAACGACAGGGAGGTTATGGCTACACCTTC	CASSKRQGGYGYTF
TRBJ2-7	TRBV7-3	-	-	TGTGCCAGCAGCTTAATTGGCAGGGGGGACGAGCAGTACTTC	CASSLIGRGDEQYF
TRBJ1-5	TRBV10-3	-	-	TGTGCCATCTCCCAGGGTGGTAGCAATCAGCCCCAGCATTTT	CAISQGGSNQPQHF
TRBJ1-1	TRBV4-3	-	TRBD1	TGCGCCAGCAGCCAAGACAGGGGGCGGACTGAAGCTTTCTTT	CASSQDRGRTEAFF
TRBJ2-2	TRBV19	-	-	TGTGCCAGTAGCGAGCGGAGAACCACCGGGGAGCTGTTTTTT	CASSERRTTGELFF
TRBJ2-7	TRBV5-1	once	TRBD2	TGCGCCAGCAGCTTACAAGGGACTACGGCCTACGAGCAGTACTTC	CASSLQGTTAYEQYF
TRBJ2-2	TRBV19	-	-	TGTGCCAGTAGGTCAGGGACAACTAACACCGGGGAGCTGTTTTTT	CASRSGTTNTGELFF
TRBJ2-7	TRBV18	-	TRBD1	TGTGCCAGCTCACCTCCGGGACAGGGGCACTACGAGCAGTACTTC	CASSPPGQGHYEQYF
TRBJ2-7	TRBV18	-	-	TGTGCCAGCTCAACCGGGGACGAGCAGTACTTC	CASSTGDEQYF
TRBJ2-1	TRBV21-1	-	-	TGTGCCAGCACCCCGATAGCGGGAGTCAGGGCCTACAATGAGCAGTTCTTC	CASTPIAGVRAYNEQFF
TRBJ1-5	TRBV7-2	-	-	TGTGCCAGCAGCTTAGAGGGACTACTCAATCAGCCCCAGCATTTT	CASSLEGLLNQPQHF
TRBJ2-4	TRBV28	-	-	TGTGCCAGCAGTTTGGGTTTTTCGGGCAGGGTCACCAAAAACATTCAGTACTTC	CASSLGFSGRVTKNIQYF
TRBJ1-5	TRBV15	-	-	TGTGCCACCAGCAGAGACCGGCAGCCCCAGCATTTT	CATSRDRQPQHF
TRBJ1-1	TRBV25-1	few	-	TGTGCCAGCAACCCTTCCGTCGGAACAGCGAACACTGAAGCTTTCTTT	CASNPSVGTANTEAFF
TRBJ1-4	TRBV6-5	-	-	TGTGCCAGCAGTTACTGGTCCGGAGATGCGAAACTGTTTTTT	CASSYWSGDAKLFF
TRBJ2-5	TRBV24-1	-	TRBD2	TGTGCCACCGGTGCCAGCGGGAGTTCGGAGACCCAGTACTTC	CATGASGSSETQYF
TRBJ1-1	TRBV6-2/TRBV6-3	-	-	TGTGCCAGCAGCCCTGTGGAGGGCACTGAAGCTTTCTTT	CASSPVEGTEAFF
TRBJ1-2	TRBV6-5	-	-	TGTGCCAGCAGATGGGGCAGAGCTAACTATGGCTACACCTTC	CASRWGRANYGYTF
TRBJ2-7	TRBV4-3	-	-	TGCGCCAGCAGCCAAGATCTGCGGGGGCCCTCCTACGAGCAGTACTTC	CASSQDLRGPSYEQYF
TRBJ1-1	TRBV9	once	TRBD1	TGTGCCAGCAGCGTAGACCGGGACAGGGGGAACACTGAAGCTTTCTTT	CASSVDRDRGNTEAFF
TRBJ2-3	TRBV29-1	-	-	TGCAGCGCCGGCCCGAGACTCTTCACAGATACGCAGTATTTT	CSAGPRLFTDTQYF
TRBJ1-1	TRBV18	-	-	TGTGCCAGCTCACCAATTGACAAGGGGCGATTCACTGAAGCTTTCTTT	CASSPIDKGRFTEAFF
TRBJ1-2	TRBV6-6	-	TRBD1	TGTGCCAGCAGCCCGACAGGGAACTATGGCTACACCTTC	CASSPTGNYGYTF
TRBJ2-5	TRBV21-1	-	-	TGTGCCAGCAGCCCCCGGGACAGGGTACGGACCCAGTACTTC	CASSPRDRVRTQYF
TRBJ1-3	TRBV15	-	-	TGTGCCACCAGCAGAGACTTGAGGTTCTCTGGAAACACCATATATTTT	CATSRDLRFSGNTIYF
TRBJ2-7	TRBV7-9	-	-	TGTGCCAGCAGCGCGGAGTGGGTTCCTACCTACGAGCAGTACTTC	CASSAEWVPTYEQYF
TRBJ1-5	TRBV7-8	once	-	TGTGCCAGCAGCCGTCCGGGGGGTCAGCCCCAGCATTTT	CASSRPGGQPQHF
TRBJ1-2	TRBV3-1/TRBV3-2	-	-	TGTGCCAGCAGCCAGGACATGACGGCAAACTATGGCTACACCTTC	CASSQDMTANYGYTF
TRBJ2-3	TRBV5-1	-	-	TGCGCCAGCAGCTTGGACGGGGGAAGCACAGATACGCAGTATTTT	CASSLDGGSTDTQYF
TRBJ2-5	TRBV10-3	-	-	TGTGCCATCAGTAAACCGAAGGGGGAGACCCAGTACTTC	CAISKPKGETQYF
TRBJ2-1	TRBV2	-	-	TGTGCCAGCAGATCCACTTATAGGAGTAACAATGAGCAGTTCTTC	CASRSTYRSNNEQFF
TRBJ2-7	TRBV7-2	-	-	TGTGCCAGCACCTTTAGGGGAGGTACTTGGGACGAGCAGTACTTC	CASTFRGGTWDEQYF
TRBJ1-2	TRBV28	few	-	TGTGCCAGCAGTTTTCCGCCAACACAAACGATCTATGGCTACACCTTC	CASSFPPTQTIYGYTF
TRBJ1-4	TRBV29-1	-	TRBD1	TGCAGCGTTAGACAGGGGGCAAGTGAAAAACTGTTTTTT	CSVRQGASEKLFF
TRBJ1-4	TRBV29-1	-	TRBD1	TGCAGCGTTGCAGGGGGCGCTGGGGAAAAACTGTTTTTT	CSVAGGAGEKLFF
TRBJ1-6	TRBV10-3	few	TRBD1	TGTGCCATCAGTGATTCAGGGGGCTATTCACCCCTCCACTTT	CAISDSGGYSPLHF
TRBJ1-1	TRBV9	-	-	TGTGCCAGCAGCGCAGACATCATGAACACTGAAGCTTTCTTT	CASSADIMNTEAFF
TRBJ1-1	TRBV6-6	-	-	TGTGCCAGCAGTTACTCGACAGGAGGATCTGAAGCTTTCTTT	CASSYSTGGSEAFF
TRBJ2-1	TRBV9	-	-	TGTGCCAGCAGCGTAGCAGGGGATGCCCTAAATGAGCAGTTCTTC	CASSVAGDALNEQFF
TRBJ1-1	TRBV6-5	-	-	TGTGCCAGCAGGGGCCGGAACACTGAAGCTTTCTTT	CASRGRNTEAFF
TRBJ1-1	TRBV6-5	-	-	TGTGCCAGCAGTTATATGTCAGGGGCTACTGAAGCTTTCTTT	CASSYMSGATEAFF
TRBJ1-1	TRBV4-2	-	-	TGTGCCAGCAGCCAAGTGAGGATGAATATGAACACTGAAGCTTTCTTT	CASSQVRMNMNTEAFF
TRBJ1-5	TRBV11-2	-	-	TGTGCCAGCTCCCGGGGGGGGTATGACAATCAGCCCCAGCATTTT	CASSRGGYDNQPQHF
TRBJ2-1	TRBV19	-	TRBD2	TGTGCCAGTAGTACGGGACTAGCGGGTCATGAGCAGTTCTTC	CASSTGLAGHEQFF